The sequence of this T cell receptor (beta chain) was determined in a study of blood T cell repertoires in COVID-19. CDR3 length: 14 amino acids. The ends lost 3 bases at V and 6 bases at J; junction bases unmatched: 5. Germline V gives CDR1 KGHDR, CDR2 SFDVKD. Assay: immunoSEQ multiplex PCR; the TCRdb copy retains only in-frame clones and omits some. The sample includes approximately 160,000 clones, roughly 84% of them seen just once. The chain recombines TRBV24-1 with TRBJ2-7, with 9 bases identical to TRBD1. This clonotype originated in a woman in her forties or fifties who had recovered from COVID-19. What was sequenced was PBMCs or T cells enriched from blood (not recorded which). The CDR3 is CATSDAGQGCEQYF. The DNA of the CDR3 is TGTGCCACCAGTGATGCGGGACAGGGATGCGAGCAGTACTTC.